Below are 9 T cell receptor beta chains sequenced from a single sample in a study of CD8 T cells in Susac syndrome. Random hexamers were used to reverse transcribe about 0.5 to 1 ug of RNA. MiXCR, run by TCRdb on the immunoSEQ multiplex PCR reads, gives a single entry per CDR3 protein. The table has some 170,000 distinct CDR3 sequences, around 93% seen once. Sequencing was carried out using CD4+ T cells from PBMCs. Receptors originate from a human donor in good health.

The J gene is TRBJ1-1, the V gene TRBV7-3; D remains unclear. V lost 5 bases, J lost 3 bases, and 13 bases lay in between. Germline V gene sequence: CDR1 SGHTA, CDR2 FQGTGA. The length of the CDR3 is 14 residues. CDR3 loop: CASSPRGEHTEAFF. For the CDR3, the DNA is TGTGCCAGCAGCCCTCGTGGCGAGCACACTGAAGCTTTCTTT.

CDR3 in amino acids: CASSLAGSEETQYF. The CDR3 bases are TGTGCCAGCAGCTTAGCAGGGAGCGAGGAGACCCAGTACTTC. The chain links TRBV7-3 to TRBJ2-5, with D possibly called TRBD1 or TRBD2 (5 bases each). Germline CDR1 and CDR2: SGHTA and FQGTGA. Trimming left V 2 bases short and J 5 bases short, with 12 bases between. This CDR3 comprises 14 residues.

The V and J genes are TRBV6-5 and TRBJ1-1, with D possibly matching TRBD1 (6 bases). CDR3 length: 14 residues. V shed 7 bases and J shed 4 bases, with 16 bases lying between them. Germline CDR1 and CDR2: MNHEY and SVGAGI. The CDR3 loop reads CASNTGWGITEAFF. CDR3 nucleotide sequence: TGTGCCAGCAACACAGGGTGGGGTATCACTGAAGCTTTCTTT.

The chain combines TRBV27 with TRBJ1-2, with no clear D. Germline assignment: CDR1 MNHEY and CDR2 SMNVEV (reference sequence). The V end lost 5 bases, the J end lost 8 bases, and 18 bases lay between the germline ends. The CDR3 loop spans 14 amino acids. CDR3 sequence: CASSPFGPLGGYTF. CDR3 in DNA: TGTGCCAGCAGTCCCTTCGGGCCCCTCGGAGGCTACACCTTC.

The gene calls are TRBV7-2 and TRBJ2-3; D not certain. CDR1 is SGHTA, CDR2 FQGNSA, per germline. CDR3 size: 12 residues. Trimming removed 5 bases from V and 2 bases from J, with 5 bases in between. CDR3 sequence (DNA): TGTGCCAGCAGCCCTTTCACAGATACGCAGTATTTT. Translation: CASSPFTDTQYF.

This clonotype is a singleton in its sample. The chain combines TRBV7-3 with TRBJ1-6, with 9 positions matching TRBD1. Germline V gene data show CDR1 as SGHTA and CDR2 as FQGTGA. CDR3 length: 15 residues. Trimming removed 5 bases from V and 7 bases from J; junction bases left unmatched: 6. The CDR3 sequence: CASSVGQGRNSPLHF. DNA for the CDR3: TGTGCCAGCAGCGTTGGACAGGGGAGGAATTCACCCCTCCACTTT.

V and J are TRBV28 and TRBJ2-3; D is unresolved. CDR3 length equals 13 residues. CDR1 is MDHEN, CDR2 SYDVKM, per germline. Deletions cut 2 bases from V and 2 bases from J, with 5 bases between. CDR3 amino acids: CASSLDVTDTQYF. In DNA form, the CDR3 reads TGTGCCAGCAGTTTAGACGTCACAGATACGCAGTATTTT.

The CDR3, as DNA: TGCAGCGTAGGGACTAGCGGCTACGAGCAGTACTTC. This codes for CSVGTSGYEQYF. V usage is TRBV29-1 and J usage is TRBJ2-7, with 11 positions matching TRBD2. The germline gives CDR1 SQVTM, CDR2 ANQGSEA. V lost 6 bases, J lost 3 bases, and 1 base stayed unmatched. The CDR3 covers 12 residues.

The chain couples TRBV12-3 or TRBV12-4 to TRBJ2-1; D may match TRBD1 or TRBD2 (5 bases each). The CDR3 consists of 16 residues. V lost 7 bases, J lost 2 bases, and 18 bases lay in between. The CDR3 sequence is CASTPKERGPYNEQFF. CDR3 in DNA: TGTGCCAGCACACCGAAGGAACGGGGCCCCTACAATGAGCAGTTCTTC.